The 11 T cell receptor beta chains below come from one sample, sequenced in a study of blood T cell repertoires in COVID-19. Measured with immunoSEQ multiplex PCR; TCRdb has only the in-frame clones, and not every one. The sample holds a few hundred thousand clones, 82% seen once. Specimen: PBMCs or T cells enriched from blood (not recorded which). The receptors originated from a woman aged 55 to 70 who had recovered from COVID-19.

The V call is TRBV20-1, the J call TRBJ2-7, with D possibly matching TRBD1 (6 bases). CDR1 is DFQATT, CDR2 SNEGSKA, per germline (reference sequence). Trimming took off 3 bases at V and 2 bases at J, with 14 bases between the two ends. This CDR3 is 14 amino acids long. In DNA form, the CDR3 reads TGCAGTGCTAGTGCTGGACAGTTCGCCTACGAGCAGTACTTC. Translation gives CSASAGQFAYEQYF.

The chain carries TRBV11-2 and TRBJ2-7; TRBD2 agrees at 8 bases. V shed 7 bases and J 0 bases; nucleotides not matched to a gene: 11. The CDR3 covers 16 residues. Germline V CDR1 and CDR2: SGHAT, FQNNGV. CDR3 in amino acids: CASTPTLAGYSYEQYF. DNA for the CDR3: TGTGCCAGCACCCCCACCCTAGCGGGTTACTCCTACGAGCAGTACTTC.

CDR3 in DNA: TGTGCCAGCAGCTTAGACGGTAGGTCAAGCGCTGAAGCTTTCTTT. Protein product: CASSLDGRSSAEAFF. The chain recombines TRBV7-2 with TRBJ1-1; D unclear. V lost 1 base and J lost 6, with 15 bases in between. The V gene's germline CDR1 is SGHTA and CDR2 FQGNSA. The CDR3 spans 15 residues.

V usage is TRBV20-1 and J usage is TRBJ2-1, with 14 bases identical to TRBD2. Germline V gene data show CDR1 as DFQATT and CDR2 as SNEGSKA (reference sequence). Unmatched junction bases numbered 15, after V lost 3 bases and J lost 2 bases. CDR3 length: 20 amino acids. This chain's CDR3 is CSASSPDGTSGSITYNEQFF. The CDR3 bases are TGCAGTGCTAGTTCTCCGGACGGGACTAGCGGGAGTATCACCTACAATGAGCAGTTCTTC.

This sequence joins TRBV5-6 and TRBJ2-5, with 10 nucleotides matching TRBD2. V was clipped by 0 bases and J by 4 bases; unmatched bases: 0. The CDR3 spans 14 residues. Germline V gene lookup returns CDR1 SGHDT and CDR2 YYEEEE. For the CDR3, the DNA is TGTGCCAGCAGCTTGGCTAGCGGGGGAGAGACCCAGTACTTC. Translating it yields CASSLASGGETQYF.

This chain uses TRBV6-5 with TRBJ2-3, with D possibly matching TRBD2 (5 bases). CDR1 is MNHEY, CDR2 SVGAGI, per germline. V was trimmed by 5 bases and J by 1 base, leaving 7 bases between them. The CDR3 is 13 residues long. In nucleotides, the CDR3 is TGTGCCAGCAGTCCCGGGGGCACAGATACGCAGTATTTT. Its translation is CASSPGGTDTQYF.

The genes are TRBV7-9 and TRBJ2-7, with TRBD2 matching over 7 bases. The germline CDR1 and CDR2 sequences are SEHNR and FQNEAQ (reference sequence). Unmatched junction bases numbered 7, after V lost 5 bases and J lost 0 bases. The CDR3 contains 15 residues. The CDR3 sequence is CASSAGTTSSYEQYF. The CDR3 DNA reads TGTGCCAGCAGCGCCGGGACTACCAGCTCCTACGAGCAGTACTTC.

This clone was observed a handful of times. V gene TRBV7-2 combines with J gene TRBJ1-1; D gene ambiguous. Germline CDR1 SGHTA, CDR2 FQGNSA. With 4 bases removed from V and 2 bases from J, the gap between germline ends came to 14 bases. The CDR3 covers 15 residues. For the CDR3, the DNA is TGTGCCAGCAGCTCCCATCGACTGACTAACACTGAAGCTTTCTTT. Protein product: CASSSHRLTNTEAFF. The full variable domain, with the rest looked up from reference TRBV7-2 and TRBJ1-1, is GAGVSQSPSNKVTEKGKDVELRCDPISGHTALYWYRQSLGQGLEFLIYFQGNSAPDKSGLPSDRFSAERTGGSVSTLTIQRTQQEDSAVYLCASSSHRLTNTEAFFGQGTRLTVV.

The gene calls are TRBV7-9 and TRBJ2-3; 7 nucleotides match TRBD2. CDR3 length: 16 residues. Germline V gene sequence: CDR1 SEHNR, CDR2 FQNEAQ (reference sequence). Trimming cost V 5 bases and J 2 bases; bases outside gene matches: 10. The CDR3 is CASSTGDRGDTDTQYF. In nucleotides, the CDR3 is TGTGCCAGCAGCACCGGGGACCGGGGGGACACAGATACGCAGTATTTT.

This clone has a single count. J is TRBJ1-1 and V is TRBV9; 7 positions agree with TRBD1. The CDR3 runs 14 residues. Germline V gives CDR1 SGDLS, CDR2 YYNGEE. With V trimmed by 3 bases and J by 1 base, 3 bases remained unmatched. CDR3 sequence: CASSADRANTEAFF. CDR3 sequence (DNA): TGTGCCAGCAGCGCCGACAGGGCGAACACTGAAGCTTTCTTT.

J is TRBJ1-4 and V is TRBV18; the match to TRBD1 covers 11 bases. Unmatched junction bases numbered 4, after V lost 1 base and J lost 6 bases. CDR1 KGHSH and CDR2 LQKENI come from the germline V gene. The CDR3 has 16 amino acids. CDR3 nucleotides: TGTGCCAGCTCACCACGGACAGGGGGCGCGGATGAAAAACTGTTTTTT. Its translation is CASSPRTGGADEKLFF.